This TCR beta chain was captured by sequencing in a study of OX40 agonist ivuxolimab in advanced cancers. The CDR3 consists of 14 residues. The V gene lost 3 bases and the J gene lost 7 bases, with 10 bases spanning the gap. The germline V gene encodes CDR1 MDHEN and CDR2 SYDVKM. Some clones are missing from TCRdb's copy, which holds only in-frame ones; the method was immunoSEQ multiplex PCR. This sample yields about 45,000 clones, of which roughly 84% are seen a single time; around 16% belongs to the top ten. The rearrangement links TRBV28 to TRBJ1-6; the D gene is possibly TRBD1 (6 bases). The receptor comes from an adult with an advanced solid tumor such as melanoma, head and neck, liver or kidney cancer. The material sequenced was CD4+ or CD8+ T cells sorted from blood, taken in a trial of the OX40 agonist ivuxolimab. The CDR3 loop reads CASSFAGANSPLHF. Written as DNA, the CDR3 is TGTGCCAGCAGTTTCGCGGGGGCAAATTCACCCCTCCACTTT. The full variable domain, with the rest looked up from reference TRBV28 and TRBJ1-6, is DVKVTQSSRYLVKRTGEKVFLECVQDMDHENMFWYRQDPGLGLRLIYFSYDVKMKEKGDIPEGYSVSREKKERFSLILESASTNQTSMYLCASSFAGANSPLHFGNGTRLTVT.